The clone carrying this T cell receptor (beta chain) was detected a few times. This entry is derived from a study of blood T cell repertoires in COVID-19. Clones were sequenced by immunoSEQ multiplex PCR, and TCRdb holds only the in-frame ones, with some missing. Here the sample spans over 200,000 clones, about 80% being singletons. Recruitment covered some 25 US areas and drew participants whose ages spanned roughly 18 to 100 years. Allocation to cohorts depended on clinical history reported by the participants. Germline CDR1 and CDR2: SGHAT and FQDESV (reference sequence). CDR3 length: 13 amino acids. V was trimmed by 7 bases and J by 7 bases, leaving 16 bases between them.

This rearrangement joins TRBV11-1 to TRBJ2-5; maybe TRBD1 (6 bases). This receptor was taken from a man aged 55 to 69 who had recovered from COVID-19. Sequenced: PBMCs or T cells enriched from blood (not recorded which). The CDR3 DNA follows: TGTGCCAGCAACGACGGACAGTGGGGGACCCAGTACTTC. It is translated as CASNDGQWGTQYF.